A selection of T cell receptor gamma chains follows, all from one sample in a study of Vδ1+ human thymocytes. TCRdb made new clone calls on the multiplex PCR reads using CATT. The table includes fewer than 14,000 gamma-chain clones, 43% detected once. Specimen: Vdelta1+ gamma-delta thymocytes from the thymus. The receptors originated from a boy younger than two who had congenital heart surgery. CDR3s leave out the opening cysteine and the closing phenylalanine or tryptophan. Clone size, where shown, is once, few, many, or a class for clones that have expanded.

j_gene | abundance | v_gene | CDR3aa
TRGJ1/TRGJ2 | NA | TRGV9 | ALWEGPQFYKKL
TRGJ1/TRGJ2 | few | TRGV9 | ALWEDEPYYKKL
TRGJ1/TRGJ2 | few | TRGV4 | ATWDEYDKKL
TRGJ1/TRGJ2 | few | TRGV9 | ALWDIPSNYYKKL
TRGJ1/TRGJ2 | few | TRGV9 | ALWSGKL
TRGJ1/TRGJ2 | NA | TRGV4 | ATWEGTYKKL
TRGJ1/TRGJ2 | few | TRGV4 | ATWDVRAKL
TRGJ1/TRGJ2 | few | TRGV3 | ATWDRPGNYKKL
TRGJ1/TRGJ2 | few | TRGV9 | ALWEVSVGHYKKL
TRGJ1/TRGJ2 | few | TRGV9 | ALWEVQNYYKKL
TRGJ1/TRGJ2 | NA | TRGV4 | ATWDGVAWYKKL
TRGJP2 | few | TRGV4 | ATWDGPLSSDWIKT
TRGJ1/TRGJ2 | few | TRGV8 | ATWDRRSYYKKL
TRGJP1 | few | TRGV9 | ALWEVQAGWFKI
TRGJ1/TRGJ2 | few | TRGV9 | ALWEVVPYYKKL
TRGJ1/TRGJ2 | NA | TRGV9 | ALWEGPNYYKKL
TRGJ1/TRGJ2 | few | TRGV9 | ALWEQQKL
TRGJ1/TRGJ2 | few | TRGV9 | ALWEVGCYKKL
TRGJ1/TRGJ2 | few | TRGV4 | ATWDVCYYKKL
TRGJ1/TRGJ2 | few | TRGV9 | ALWEPPFVDKKL
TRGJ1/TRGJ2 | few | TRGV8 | ATWGGSYKKL
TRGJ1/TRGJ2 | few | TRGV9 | ALWEVQGIL
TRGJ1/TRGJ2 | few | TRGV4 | ATWDDGYYKKL
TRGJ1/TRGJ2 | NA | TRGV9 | ALWELYYKKL
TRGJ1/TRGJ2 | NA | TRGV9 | ALWEPERYKKL
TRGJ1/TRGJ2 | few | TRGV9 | ALWEVRDYKKL
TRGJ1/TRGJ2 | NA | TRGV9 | ALWEVYKKL
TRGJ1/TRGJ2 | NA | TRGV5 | ATWDNYYKKL
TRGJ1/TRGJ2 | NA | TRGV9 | ALSDQKL
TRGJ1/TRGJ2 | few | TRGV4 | ATWDGPRIYKKL
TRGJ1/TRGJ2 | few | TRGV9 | ALWEVPQPYYKKL
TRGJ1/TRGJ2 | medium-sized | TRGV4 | ATWDLNYYKKL
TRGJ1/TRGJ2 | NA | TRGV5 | ATWDRPHKKL
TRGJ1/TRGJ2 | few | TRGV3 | ATWDRLGYKKL